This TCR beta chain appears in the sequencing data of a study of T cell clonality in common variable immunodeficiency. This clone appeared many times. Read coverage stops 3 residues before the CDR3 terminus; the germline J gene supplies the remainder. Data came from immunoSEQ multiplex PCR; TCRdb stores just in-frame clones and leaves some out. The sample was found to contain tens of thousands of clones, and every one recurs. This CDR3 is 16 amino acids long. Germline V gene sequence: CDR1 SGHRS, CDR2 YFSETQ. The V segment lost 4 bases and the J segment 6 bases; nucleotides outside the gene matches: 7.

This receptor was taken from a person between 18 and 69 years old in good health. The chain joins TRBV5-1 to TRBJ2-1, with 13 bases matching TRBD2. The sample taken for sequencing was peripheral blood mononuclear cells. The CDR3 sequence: CASSTQGLAGANEQFF. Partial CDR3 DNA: TGCGCCAGCAGCACCCAAGGACTAGCGGGAGCCAATGAG.